The 22 T cell receptor beta chains in this list originate from one sample, sequenced in a study of T cells in Graves' hyperthyroidism and ophthalmopathy. From RNA transcripts, TCR beta CDR3 regions were amplified. First-round RT-PCR targeting the TCR CDR3 was performed with the HTBI primer set. A single record per CDR3 protein comes from TCRdb applying MiXCR to the multiplex PCR reads. The table shows about 640,000 distinct CDR3 sequences, with roughly 20% occurring only once. Source material: blood. The receptors were sampled from a man aged 30 to 39 with Graves' ophthalmopathy.

This clonotype occurred a few times. The chain couples TRBV13 to TRBJ1-1; TRBD1 matches at 7 bases. V was clipped by 4 bases and J by 6 bases; unmatched bases: 20. The length of the CDR3 is 18 residues. Germline-derived CDR1 and CDR2 are PRHDT and FYEKMQ (reference sequence). The CDR3 reads CASSSPRQGPPGVAEAFF. In DNA form, the CDR3 reads TGTGCCAGCAGCTCCCCCCGACAGGGTCCCCCGGGGGTCGCTGAAGCTTTCTTT. The whole variable domain, filled in from reference TRBV13 and TRBJ1-1, reads AAGVIQSPRHLIKEKRETATLKCYPIPRHDTVYWYQQGPGQDPQFLISFYEKMQSDKGSIPDRFSAQQFSDYHSELNMSSLELGDSALYFCASSSPRQGPPGVAEAFFGQGTRLTVV.

V is TRBV5-1 and J is TRBJ2-3; 10 bases match TRBD2. Germline CDR1 SGHRS, CDR2 YFSETQ. The V and J ends lost 4 bases and 5 bases, in that order; junction bases with no gene match: 13. This CDR3 comprises 17 residues. Here the CDR3 DNA reads TGCGCCAGCAGCCCGGACAGCGGGAGGGCCTCAAAAGATACGCAGTATTTT. Protein sequence: CASSPDSGRASKDTQYF.

The chain couples TRBV5-6 to TRBJ2-3, with TRBD2 identical over 7 bases. Germline V gene data show CDR1 as SGHDT and CDR2 as YYEEEE. Losses at the gene ends were 4 bases for V and 0 bases for J; bases not matched to a gene: 14. The length of the CDR3 is 18 residues. As DNA, the CDR3 is TGTGCCAGCAGCGACGAACTGGGAGGGAGAGCTAGCACAGATACGCAGTATTTT. Translating it yields CASSDELGGRASTDTQYF. Full variable domain (missing parts from reference TRBV5-6 and TRBJ2-3): DAGVTQSPTHLIKTRGQQVTLRCSPKSGHDTVSWYQQALGQGPQFIFQYYEEEERQRGNFPDRFSGHQFPNYSSELNVNALLLGDSALYLCASSDELGGRASTDTQYFGPGTRLTVL.

The chain links TRBV29-1 to TRBJ2-7; 8 nucleotides line up with TRBD2. V gave up 4 bases and J gave up 0 bases; unmatched junction bases: 5. From germline, CDR1 is SQVTM and CDR2 ANQGSEA. The CDR3 consists of 14 residues. CDR3 loop: CSVVSGNPSYEQYF. As DNA, the CDR3 is TGCAGCGTTGTTAGCGGGAACCCCTCCTACGAGCAGTACTTC.

The chain recombines TRBV28 with TRBJ2-2; 10 nucleotides line up with TRBD1. V lost 7 bases, J lost 4 bases, and 6 bases stayed unmatched. Germline values: CDR1 MDHEN, CDR2 SYDVKM. The CDR3 length is 15 residues. In nucleotides, the CDR3 is TGTGCCAGCACGACAGGGGGCACGGGCACCGGGGAGCTGTTTTTT. Protein: CASTTGGTGTGELFF.

This clonotype has a count of ten or more. The gene calls are TRBV12-3 or TRBV12-4 and TRBJ2-5; the D gene is possibly TRBD2 (5 bases). The V end was cut by 6 bases, the J end by 5 bases, with 13 bases between. This CDR3 spans 13 amino acids. The CDR3 sequence: CASSLRGSETQYF. The CDR3 DNA reads TGTGCCAGCAGCTTAAGAGGGAGCGAGACCCAGTACTTC.

J is TRBJ1-6 and V is TRBV28, with 9 positions matching TRBD1. Germline V gene sequence: CDR1 MDHEN, CDR2 SYDVKM. With 4 bases clipped from V and 0 bases from J, the junction kept 16 bases outside the gene matches. The CDR3 is 21 amino acids. This chain's CDR3 is CASSSDGQGPGPSSYNSPLHF. CDR3 coding DNA: TGTGCCAGCAGTTCCGACGGACAGGGGCCCGGACCGAGCTCCTATAATTCACCCCTCCACTTT.

This clonotype has just one count. With a much larger clone just one base away, this may be a read error. The J gene is TRBJ1-1, the V gene TRBV19; D is possibly TRBD1 (5 bases). The V end lost 7 bases, the J end lost 4 bases, and 13 bases lay between the germline ends. In germline, CDR1 is LNHDA, CDR2 SQIVND (reference sequence). This CDR3 has 13 amino acids. CDR3 sequence: CASITERGTEAFF. CDR3 nucleotide sequence: TGTGCCAGTATCACCGAGAGGGGCACTGAAGCTTTCTTT. Full variable domain (missing parts from reference TRBV19 and TRBJ1-1): DGGITQSPKYLFRKEGQNVTLSCEQNLNHDAMYWYRQDPGQGLRLIYYSQIVNDFQKGDIAEGYSVSREKKESFPLTVTSAQKNPTAFYLCASITERGTEAFFGQGTRLTVV.

This clonotype has more than one count but fewer than ten. The genes are TRBV5-1 and TRBJ1-4; maybe TRBD1 (5 bases). V was trimmed by 0 bases and J by 0 bases, leaving 18 bases between them. The CDR3 consists of 19 residues. The V gene's germline CDR1 is SGHRS and CDR2 YFSETQ. This CDR3 is CASSLAARRDQTTNEKLFF. The CDR3 DNA reads TGCGCCAGCAGCTTGGCCGCTCGCAGGGATCAAACAACTAATGAAAAACTGTTTTTT.

The J gene is TRBJ2-1, the V gene TRBV7-3; 12 nucleotides line up with TRBD2. Looked up from germline, CDR1 is SGHTA and CDR2 is FQGTGA. V dropped 4 bases and J dropped 7; count of bases not matched to a gene: 8. The CDR3 spans 16 residues. The CDR3 loop is CASSWRTSGMGNEQFF. CDR3 sequence (DNA): TGTGCCAGCAGCTGGAGGACTAGCGGGATGGGAAATGAGCAGTTCTTC.

The chain uses TRBV2 and TRBJ1-2, with 8 nucleotides matching TRBD1. V shed 6 bases and J 7 bases; nucleotides not matched to a gene: 10. In germline, CDR1 is SNHLY, CDR2 FYNNEI. The CDR3 is made up of 14 amino acids. CDR3 nucleotides: TGTGCCAGCAGAAATGACAGGGGTTCGGCTGGCTACACCTTC. The encoded protein is CASRNDRGSAGYTF.

This clonotype occurred many times. The chain recombines TRBV2 with TRBJ2-7; 10 positions match TRBD2. This CDR3 has 15 amino acids. Per germline, CDR1 SNHLY and CDR2 FYNNEI. The V and J ends lost 7 bases and 4 bases, in that order; junction bases with no gene match: 10. This chain's CDR3 is CASTDPGTSAYEQYF. The CDR3 DNA reads as TGTGCCAGCACTGACCCCGGGACTAGCGCTTACGAGCAGTACTTC.

The V call is TRBV12-3 or TRBV12-4, the J call TRBJ1-2; D is uncertain. This CDR3 is 14 amino acids long. The ends were cut back, 5 bases at V and 4 bases at J, with 14 bases in the middle. The DNA for the CDR3 is TGTGCCAGCAGTGTCGGGTCAGGCCTCTATGGCTACACCTTC. Translation: CASSVGSGLYGYTF.

This clonotype was counted ten times or more. This chain connects TRBV12-3 or TRBV12-4 to TRBJ1-2; 8 bases map to TRBD1. This CDR3 contains 15 residues. J was trimmed by 4 bases and V by 6 bases; bases with no gene match: 10. CDR3 in DNA: TGTGCCAGCAGCCGTGGGACAGGCTCGGGCTATGGCTACACCTTC. This encodes CASSRGTGSGYGYTF.

The J gene is TRBJ2-7, the V gene TRBV15; D may be TRBD2 (6 bases). V was trimmed by 3 bases and J by 4 bases, leaving 13 bases between them. Germline V CDR1 and CDR2: LNHNV, YYDKDF (reference sequence). This CDR3 contains 14 residues. CDR3 nucleotides: TGTGCCACCAGCAGCGGGAGTCTTACGTACGAGCAGTACTTC. Translation: CATSSGSLTYEQYF.

The chain combines TRBV29-1 with TRBJ2-7; the D is unclear. V was cut by 1 base and J by 0 bases, with 4 bases left in between. There are 12 residues in the CDR3. The germline V gene has CDR1 SQVTM and CDR2 ANQGSEA. This CDR3 reads CSVEASSYEQYF. In DNA, the CDR3 is TGCAGCGTTGAAGCCAGCTCCTACGAGCAGTACTTC.

V and J are TRBV12-3 or TRBV12-4 and TRBJ2-5, with D unclear. Trimming left V 2 bases short and J 3 bases short, with 7 bases between. The length of the CDR3 is 13 residues. The CDR3 spells CASSLTRKETQYF. In nucleotides, the CDR3 is TGTGCCAGCAGTTTAACCAGGAAAGAGACCCAGTACTTC.

The chain uses TRBV25-1 and TRBJ2-2; D may be TRBD1 (6 bases). CDR3 length: 14 residues. Germline CDR1 and CDR2: MGHDK and SYGVNS. The germline V and J ends were trimmed by 5 bases and 4 bases, with 11 bases remaining between them. The chain's CDR3 is CASSSDRPTGELFF. The CDR3 region has the DNA TGTGCCAGCAGTAGCGACAGGCCCACCGGGGAGCTGTTTTTT.

Only a few counts were recorded for this clonotype. The chain employs TRBV7-9 and TRBJ2-1; 8 positions match TRBD2. The CDR3 runs to 22 residues. V lost 6 bases, J lost 0 bases, and 25 bases stayed unmatched. Per the germline V gene, CDR1 is SEHNR and CDR2 is FQNEAQ (reference sequence). The CDR3 DNA follows: TGTGCCAGCAGACTAATGGGTCTGGGGGCTAGCGGGCTTTCAAGCTCCTACAATGAGCAGTTCTTC. Translation gives CASRLMGLGASGLSSSYNEQFF.

Comments on this clonotype: This may stem from a read error, because a much larger clone lies one nucleotide away. The chain employs TRBV27 and TRBJ1-5; 8 positions agree with TRBD1. The CDR3 covers 15 residues. Trimming cost V 0 bases and J 10 bases; bases outside gene matches: 8. Germline assignment: CDR1 MNHEY and CDR2 SMNVEV (reference sequence). The CDR3 coding sequence is TGTGCCAGCAGTTTATCCGGACAGGGCATCCCACCCCAGCATTTT. It codes for CASSLSGQGIPPQHF.

In its sample, this clonotype was seen a few times. This chain links TRBV19 with TRBJ1-1, with a tentative D call TRBD1 (5 bases). The ends were cut back, 5 bases at V and 7 bases at J, with 17 bases in the middle. The CDR3 contains 14 residues. CDR1 is LNHDA and CDR2 is SQIVND in the germline V gene (reference sequence). The CDR3 sequence is CASSSGYSGVEAFF. In DNA, the CDR3 is TGTGCCAGTAGTTCAGGGTATTCTGGAGTTGAAGCTTTCTTT.

In its sample, this clonotype was seen many times. The CDR3 DNA sequence: TGTGCCAGCAGCCCACGGACTAGCGGGAGGATGGAGACCCAGTACTTC. Its protein is CASSPRTSGRMETQYF. J is TRBJ2-5 and V is TRBV7-9; 14 bases map to TRBD2. Germline trimming cut 5 bases from V and 5 bases from J; bases unmatched to any gene: 7. The germline gives CDR1 SEHNR, CDR2 FQNEAQ (reference sequence). The CDR3 consists of 16 residues. The full variable domain, with the rest looked up from reference TRBV7-9 and TRBJ2-5, is DTGVSQNPRHKITKRGQNVTFRCDPISEHNRLYWYRQTLGQGPEFLTYFQNEAQLEKSRLLSDRFSAERPKGSFSTLEIQRTEQGDSAMYLCASSPRTSGRMETQYFGPGTRLLVL.